A single sample is the source of the 22 T cell receptor beta chains below, sequenced in a study of T cell changes during pregnancy in multiple sclerosis. The data were produced by immunoSEQ multiplex PCR, yet TCRdb's version contains in-frame clones alone and is incomplete. The sample has around 71,000 clones, just over 90% seen once. The sample was peripheral blood, taken after pregnancy. Every receptor here comes from a female donor with multiple sclerosis, enrolled in a pregnancy study.

This chain links TRBV7-9 with TRBJ2-3; the match to TRBD1 covers 11 bases. Trimming at V came to 5 bases and at J to 4 bases, leaving 8 bases not matched to a gene. CDR3 length equals 16 residues. Germline-derived CDR1 and CDR2 are SEHNR and FQNEAQ (reference sequence). The CDR3 spells CASSDLRDRGADTQYF. For the CDR3, the DNA is TGTGCCAGCAGCGACCTCCGGGACAGGGGGGCAGATACGCAGTATTTT.

J is TRBJ2-7 and V is TRBV10-3; the D gene is possibly TRBD1 (5 bases). In germline, CDR1 is ENHRY, CDR2 SYGVKD. This CDR3 is 17 amino acids long. The V end lost 0 bases, the J end lost 1 base, and 16 bases lay between the germline ends. CDR3 loop: CAISESGRDKGSYEQYF. The CDR3, as DNA: TGTGCCATCAGTGAGTCGGGCCGTGACAAGGGGTCCTACGAGCAGTACTTC.

The chain has TRBV6-6 and TRBJ2-3; TRBD2 matches 10 bases. CDR3 size: 14 residues. V lost 4 bases, J lost 3 bases, and 1 base stayed unmatched. CDR1 MNHNY and CDR2 SVGAGI come from the germline V gene (reference sequence). The CDR3 DNA reads as TGTGCCAGCAGTTTAGCGGGAGGAACAGATACGCAGTATTTT. It translates to CASSLAGGTDTQYF.

The chain joins TRBV4-3 to TRBJ2-2; no definite D call. V lost 1 base and J 1 base, leaving 7 bases between the germline ends. The CDR3 is 15 residues long. Germline values: CDR1 LGHNA, CDR2 YSLEER. CDR3 region: CASSQAAGNTGELFF. For the CDR3, the DNA is TGCGCCAGCAGCCAAGCGGCAGGGAACACCGGGGAGCTGTTTTTT.

The chain couples TRBV6-6 to TRBJ1-4; 9 bases match TRBD1. Germline V CDR1 and CDR2: MNHNY, SVGAGI (reference sequence). V lost 10 bases to trimming and J lost 8 bases; unmatched junction nucleotides: 11. This CDR3 spans 14 amino acids. The CDR3 region is CATLPGTGYEKLFF. The CDR3 bases are TGTGCCACCCTACCCGGGACAGGGTACGAAAAACTGTTTTTT.

The chain links TRBV5-1 to TRBJ1-1, with 8 bases identical to TRBD1. The CDR3 is made up of 15 amino acids. The junction had 5 bases not matched to a gene; V was cut back by 4 bases and J by 0 bases. Germline V gene sequence: CDR1 SGHRS, CDR2 YFSETQ. The CDR3 region is CASSTGQGLNTEAFF. CDR3 nucleotides: TGCGCCAGCAGCACTGGACAGGGATTGAACACTGAAGCTTTCTTT.

The chain uses TRBV4-1 and TRBJ2-5; 7 nucleotides agree with TRBD1. Germline CDR1 is MGHRA and CDR2 is YSYEKL. This CDR3 is 17 amino acids long. V lost 0 bases and J lost 4; bases outside the gene matches: 11. CDR3 protein: CASSQDHGTAGGETQYF. The CDR3, as DNA: TGCGCCAGCAGCCAAGATCACGGGACAGCCGGAGGAGAGACCCAGTACTTC.

The rearrangement uses TRBV9 and TRBJ2-1; TRBD2 agrees at 11 bases. Germline-derived CDR1 and CDR2 are SGDLS and YYNGEE. The CDR3 sequence is 16 residues long. With 4 bases clipped from V and 1 base from J, the junction kept 4 bases outside the gene matches. CDR3 amino acids: CASSPRTSGSYNEQFF. In DNA form, the CDR3 reads TGTGCCAGCAGCCCCAGGACTAGCGGGTCCTACAATGAGCAGTTCTTC.

This chain joins TRBV19 and TRBJ2-3, with D perhaps TRBD1 (7 bases). The germline V and J ends were trimmed by 6 bases and 4 bases, with 14 bases remaining between them. The CDR3 sequence is 14 residues long. Germline values: CDR1 LNHDA, CDR2 SQIVND (reference sequence). Written as DNA, the CDR3 is TGTGCCAGTAGGGCTCAGGGGGAGGCAGATACGCAGTATTTT. This codes for CASRAQGEADTQYF.

V gene TRBV9 combines with J gene TRBJ1-1; tentatively, D is TRBD1 (5 bases). Germline CDR1 reads SGDLS; CDR2 reads YYNGEE. The CDR3 length is 16 residues. The V and J ends lost 1 base and 0 bases respectively, with 13 bases between them. CDR3 nucleotides: TGTGCCAGCAGCGTATCATATGGGGCGGTGAACACTGAAGCTTTCTTT. This encodes CASSVSYGAVNTEAFF.

The genes are TRBV30 and TRBJ1-5, with 7 bases that match TRBD1. This CDR3 is 14 amino acids long. Per germline, CDR1 GTSNPN and CDR2 SVGIG (reference sequence). Trimming took 2 bases from V and 6 from J; bases not matched to a gene: 7. CDR3 DNA sequence: TGTGCCTGGAGTTCAGGGGGAGTAGGTCAGCCCCAGCATTTT. Translating gives CAWSSGGVGQPQHF.

V usage is TRBV6-5 and J usage is TRBJ2-7; 8 nucleotides match TRBD2. Germline V lookup: CDR1 MNHEY, CDR2 SVGAGI. The J segment lost 1 base and the V segment lost 2 bases, leaving 4 bases of the junction unmatched. The CDR3 totals 15 residues. The DNA of the CDR3 is TGTGCCAGCAGTTACGAGGCTAGCGGGTCCTACGAGCAGTACTTC. Protein: CASSYEASGSYEQYF.

This chain connects TRBV16 to TRBJ2-7; D remains unclear. Trimming stripped 1 base from V and 0 bases from J, with 7 bases between. The germline V gene encodes CDR1 KGHSY and CDR2 FQNENV. This CDR3 is 14 amino acids long. The CDR3 protein is CASSQLYSSYEQYF. The CDR3 DNA sequence: TGTGCCAGCAGCCAATTGTACAGCTCCTACGAGCAGTACTTC. Drawing the rest from reference TRBV16 and TRBJ2-7, the complete variable domain is GEEVAQTPKHLVRGEGQKAKLYCAPIKGHSYVFWYQQVLKNEFKFLISFQNENVFDETGMPKERFSAKCLPNSPCSLEIQATKLEDSAVYFCASSQLYSSYEQYFGPGTRLTVT.

This chain joins TRBV18 and TRBJ2-5, with a possible D match to TRBD1 (5 bases). The CDR3 length is 14 residues. The V gene lost 6 bases and the J gene lost 5 bases, with 16 bases spanning the gap. Per the germline V gene, CDR1 is KGHSH and CDR2 is LQKENI. The DNA of the CDR3 is TGTGCCAGCTCCCCATCAAGGGGAATTGAGACCCAGTACTTC. Its protein product is CASSPSRGIETQYF.

This rearrangement joins TRBV5-4 to TRBJ2-7, with TRBD2 identical over 12 bases. V lost 4 bases, J lost 4 bases, and 15 bases stayed unmatched. The germline V gene encodes CDR1 SGHNT and CDR2 YYREEE (reference sequence). The CDR3 covers 18 residues. CDR3 region: CASSPTPLAGGLKYEQYF. The CDR3 region has the DNA TGTGCCAGCAGCCCGACACCTCTAGCGGGAGGGCTTAAATACGAGCAGTACTTC.

The V gene is TRBV5-4, the J gene TRBJ2-6; the D is unclear. The CDR3 sequence is 16 residues long. Germline V lookup: CDR1 SGHNT, CDR2 YYREEE (reference sequence). Between the trimmed V and J ends, which lost 0 bases and 0 bases, there was a span of 7 bases. The CDR3 loop is CASSLALRSGANVLTF. The CDR3, as DNA: TGTGCCAGCAGCTTGGCACTGCGCTCTGGGGCCAACGTCCTGACTTTC.

The chain couples TRBV13 to TRBJ1-4, with unresolved D. CDR1 is PRHDT and CDR2 is FYEKMQ in the germline V gene (reference sequence). V was cut by 1 base and J by 7 bases, with 10 bases left in between. The CDR3 contains 14 residues. CDR3 in amino acids: CASSLASSGEKLFF. CDR3 nucleotides: TGTGCCAGCAGCTTAGCCAGCTCAGGTGAAAAACTGTTTTTT.

This sequence joins TRBV11-3 and TRBJ2-7; 11 bases line up with TRBD2. Per germline, CDR1 SGHNT and CDR2 YENEEA. The V segment lost 5 bases and the J segment 2 bases; nucleotides outside the gene matches: 5. This CDR3 spans 15 amino acids. This CDR3 reads CASSPGTSGTYEQYF. As DNA, the CDR3 is TGTGCCAGCAGCCCTGGGACTAGCGGAACCTACGAGCAGTACTTC.

The rearrangement links TRBV6-5 to TRBJ1-1; maybe TRBD1 (6 bases). Germline lookup yields CDR1 MNHEY and CDR2 SVGAGI. This CDR3 region has 14 residues. V was shortened by 4 bases and J by 5 bases, with 14 bases between the two germline ends. CDR3 loop: CASSSMGARTEAFF. The CDR3 DNA follows: TGTGCCAGCAGTTCTATGGGGGCAAGAACTGAAGCTTTCTTT.

The CDR3 spells CASSSGWGGQETQYF. The CDR3 DNA is TGCGCCAGCAGCTCGGGGTGGGGAGGCCAAGAGACCCAGTACTTC. V usage is TRBV5-1 and J usage is TRBJ2-5, with a weak D call TRBD2 (6 bases). CDR3 length equals 15 residues. Germline CDR1 reads SGHRS; CDR2 reads YFSETQ. The V end was cut by 3 bases, the J end by 1 base, with 13 bases between.

This clone was recorded once. The chain links TRBV6-5 to TRBJ2-7; tentative D call: TRBD2 (5 bases). The CDR3 is 14 amino acids. V gave up 4 bases and J gave up 4 bases, with 14 bases separating them. Germline values: CDR1 MNHEY, CDR2 SVGAGI. This CDR3 reads CASSLNGRGYEQYF. The CDR3 nucleotides are TGTGCCAGCAGTTTGAACGGACGGGGTTACGAGCAGTACTTC.

To note about this clone: Sequence at one end of the junction differs from germline and may be a read error. This chain uses TRBV29-1 with TRBJ1-2; 10 bases agree with TRBD1. Germline V lookup: CDR1 SQVTM, CDR2 ANQGSEA. CDR3 length: 17 amino acids. The CDR3 sequence is CSVEDQGDRGRNYGYAF. The CDR3 DNA follows: TGCAGCGTTGAAGATCAAGGTGACAGGGGGCGTAACTATGGCTACGCCTTC.